A selection of T cell receptor beta chains follows, all from one sample in a study of OX40 agonist ivuxolimab in advanced cancers. Clones were read by immunoSEQ multiplex PCR, and TCRdb kept only the in-frame ones, dropping some. The data show 65,000 to 95,000 clones, around 88% seen once. The sample in question was CD4+ or CD8+ T cells sorted from blood, obtained in a trial of the OX40 agonist ivuxolimab. The receptors stem from an adult with an advanced solid tumor such as melanoma, head and neck, liver or kidney cancer. The CDR3 runs from the conserved cysteine through the conserved F or W. Part of the rows lack a size; the others show once, few, many or a class for expanded clones.

abundance: .
j_gene: TRBJ2-2
v_gene: TRBV6-1
CDR3aa: CASSEGLANTGELFF

abundance: .
j_gene: TRBJ2-1
v_gene: TRBV28
CDR3aa: CASRSVSGRAYNEQFF

abundance: .
j_gene: TRBJ2-1
v_gene: TRBV10-3
CDR3aa: CAISGPGSGRAGYNEQFF

abundance: once
j_gene: TRBJ2-5
v_gene: TRBV5-1
CDR3aa: CASSLGTAQETQYF

abundance: .
j_gene: TRBJ2-7
v_gene: TRBV5-4
CDR3aa: CASSLDWTGMNEQYF

abundance: .
j_gene: TRBJ2-7
v_gene: TRBV19
CDR3aa: CASSLRTGAYEQYF

abundance: few
j_gene: TRBJ2-7
v_gene: TRBV28
CDR3aa: CASSLELYEQYF

abundance: .
j_gene: TRBJ2-5
v_gene: TRBV28
CDR3aa: CASSSLWGGTQYF

abundance: .
j_gene: TRBJ2-1
v_gene: TRBV27
CDR3aa: CASMLGTSVYNEQFF

abundance: .
j_gene: TRBJ2-5
v_gene: TRBV4-1
CDR3aa: CASSRKSEETQYF

abundance: .
j_gene: TRBJ2-7
v_gene: TRBV15
CDR3aa: CATSRDPWYEQYF

abundance: .
j_gene: TRBJ2-7
v_gene: TRBV18
CDR3aa: CASSPSPGPTYEQYF

abundance: .
j_gene: TRBJ1-4
v_gene: TRBV19
CDR3aa: CASSTLRSSEKLFF

abundance: .
j_gene: TRBJ1-1
v_gene: TRBV6-5
CDR3aa: CASSYVQVSGTEAFF

abundance: .
j_gene: TRBJ1-1
v_gene: TRBV16
CDR3aa: CASSRSSRVLNTEAFF

abundance: .
j_gene: TRBJ2-7
v_gene: TRBV5-6
CDR3aa: CASSYAQGRDEQYF

abundance: .
j_gene: TRBJ2-2
v_gene: TRBV7-2
CDR3aa: CASSFGNGASTGELFF

abundance: .
j_gene: TRBJ2-7
v_gene: TRBV19
CDR3aa: CASSIRRGPYEQYF

abundance: few
j_gene: TRBJ2-2
v_gene: TRBV2
CDR3aa: CASSERAAANTGELFF

abundance: few
j_gene: TRBJ2-7
v_gene: TRBV4-2
CDR3aa: CASSQDVTYEQYF

abundance: .
j_gene: TRBJ1-1
v_gene: TRBV29-1
CDR3aa: CSVPGQGGLSTEAFF

abundance: .
j_gene: TRBJ2-1
v_gene: TRBV7-9
CDR3aa: CASSLGSGGSYNEQFF

abundance: few
j_gene: TRBJ1-2
v_gene: TRBV19
CDR3aa: CASSMGVDYGYTF

abundance: .
j_gene: TRBJ2-1
v_gene: TRBV10-3
CDR3aa: CAIRPGLAGVREQFF

abundance: .
j_gene: TRBJ2-7
v_gene: TRBV25-1
CDR3aa: CASKGLGGSYEQYF

abundance: once
j_gene: TRBJ2-7
v_gene: TRBV28
CDR3aa: CASSPGGKGYEQYF

abundance: .
j_gene: TRBJ2-7
v_gene: TRBV25-1
CDR3aa: CASSEIRRHEQYF

abundance: .
j_gene: TRBJ2-7
v_gene: TRBV11-2
CDR3aa: CASSRTGGAVPLEQYF

abundance: .
j_gene: TRBJ2-1
v_gene: TRBV5-1
CDR3aa: CASSKGEVLHNEQFF

abundance: .
j_gene: TRBJ2-3
v_gene: TRBV10-1
CDR3aa: CASRDPPDDTQYF

abundance: .
j_gene: TRBJ2-1
v_gene: TRBV4-3
CDR3aa: CASSQDAGSSYNEQFF

abundance: .
j_gene: TRBJ2-2
v_gene: TRBV6-1
CDR3aa: CASSIDRSGTGELFF

abundance: .
j_gene: TRBJ2-5
v_gene: TRBV5-4
CDR3aa: CASSLPRGSQETQYF

abundance: .
j_gene: TRBJ2-1
v_gene: TRBV11-2
CDR3aa: CASSKRRAGASYNEQFF

abundance: .
j_gene: TRBJ2-2
v_gene: TRBV4-3
CDR3aa: CASSQEGLAGGPVGELFF

abundance: .
j_gene: TRBJ1-2
v_gene: TRBV19
CDR3aa: CASSGRGRVYGYTF

abundance: .
j_gene: TRBJ1-4
v_gene: TRBV7-2
CDR3aa: CASSLDRRSEKLFF

abundance: .
j_gene: TRBJ2-5
v_gene: TRBV7-3
CDR3aa: CASSPQGSWTQYF

abundance: .
j_gene: TRBJ1-5
v_gene: TRBV7-2
CDR3aa: CASSAQGSGNQPQHF

abundance: .
j_gene: TRBJ2-5
v_gene: TRBV2
CDR3aa: CASKEASARGETQYF

abundance: .
j_gene: TRBJ2-3
v_gene: TRBV6-1
CDR3aa: CASSESGTYSTDTQYF

abundance: .
j_gene: TRBJ2-7
v_gene: TRBV18
CDR3aa: CASSTGTGGIYEQYF

abundance: .
j_gene: TRBJ2-2
v_gene: TRBV19
CDR3aa: CASSIKGSNTGELFF